A single sample is the source of the 20 T cell receptor beta chains below, sequenced in a study of cytomegalovirus exposure and HLA in healthy donors. Primers: 60 Vbeta forward and 13 Jbeta reverse. Produced via immunoSEQ multiplex PCR; TCRdb's table is partial and in-frame only. The table shows 160,000 or so clones, with over 75% occurring only once. Sequenced input: PBMCs. The receptors come from a woman aged 45 to 65 in good health and CMV-seronegative.

The chain carries TRBV11-2 and TRBJ2-1; TRBD2 aligns across 7 bases. The CDR3 spans 15 residues. Germline CDR1 is SGHAT and CDR2 is FQNNGV. V lost 1 base to trimming and J lost 5 bases; unmatched junction nucleotides: 5. CDR3 residues: CASSLVLTSHNEQFF. The CDR3 nucleotides read TGTGCCAGCAGCTTAGTCCTGACTAGCCACAATGAGCAGTTCTTC.

The V gene is TRBV27, the J gene TRBJ2-7, with a weak D call TRBD1 (5 bases). Trimming pared 3 bases from V and 4 bases from J, leaving 16 bases between. This CDR3 has 15 residues. Germline V gene lookup returns CDR1 MNHEY and CDR2 SMNVEV (reference sequence). The CDR3 sequence is CASSFGQGRVYEQYF. DNA of the CDR3: TGTGCCAGCAGTTTCGGGCAGGGTAGGGTGTACGAGCAGTACTTC.

This clone turned up a few times. The gene calls are TRBV7-2 and TRBJ2-3, with 9 bases that match TRBD2. Trimming removed 4 bases from V and 13 bases from J; junction bases left unmatched: 6. Germline CDR1 and CDR2: SGHTA and FQGNSA. The CDR3 consists of 12 residues. In nucleotides, the CDR3 is TGTGCCAGCAGCTGGGCGGGGGGGCGTGAGTATTTT. It specifies CASSWAGGREYF.

V is TRBV11-2 and J is TRBJ1-2; D gene unclear. The CDR3 runs 14 residues. The V gene's germline CDR1 is SGHAT and CDR2 FQNNGV. V gave up 3 bases and J gave up 0 bases, with 8 bases separating them. The CDR3 nucleotides read TGTGCCAGCAGCTTCCGGGATCCTAACTATGGCTACACCTTC. The encoded protein is CASSFRDPNYGYTF.

The chain has TRBV7-2 and TRBJ2-3, with 7 nucleotides matching TRBD1. The V and J ends lost 3 bases and 5 bases, in that order; junction bases with no gene match: 5. In germline, CDR1 is SGHTA, CDR2 FQGNSA. CDR3 length: 14 residues. The DNA of the CDR3 is TGTGCCAGCAGCTTCTTGACAGGGAGAGATACGCAGTATTTT. Translated: CASSFLTGRDTQYF.

The chain recombines TRBV6-1 with TRBJ2-7; 12 positions match TRBD2. Trimming removed 5 bases from V and 3 bases from J; junction bases left unmatched: 2. The CDR3 is made up of 14 amino acids. Germline V gives CDR1 MNHNS, CDR2 SASEGT. In nucleotides, the CDR3 is TGTGCCAGCAGTCCGGGACTAGCGGGCTACGAGCAGTACTTC. Translated, it gives CASSPGLAGYEQYF.

The V call is TRBV4-3, the J call TRBJ1-4; D is perhaps TRBD1 (6 bases). CDR1 and CDR2 (germline): LGHNA, YSLEER. This CDR3 comprises 15 residues. The V end was cut by 1 base, the J end by 7 bases, with 13 bases between. CDR3 DNA sequence: TGCGCCAGCAGCCAAGCGGGGGGGGCGCGTGAAAAACTGTTTTTT. It specifies CASSQAGGAREKLFF.

The V gene is TRBV18, the J gene TRBJ2-1, with D hard to call. Germline lookup yields CDR1 KGHSH and CDR2 LQKENI. The length of the CDR3 is 14 residues. V was shortened by 2 bases and J by 2 bases, with 7 bases between the two germline ends. In nucleotides, the CDR3 is TGTGCCAGCTCACCAGGGCCGGCCTACAATGAGCAGTTCTTC. It specifies CASSPGPAYNEQFF.

The chain uses TRBV27 and TRBJ1-1, with D unclear. The CDR3 is made up of 13 amino acids. V was cut by 8 bases and J by 5 bases, with 15 bases left in between. Germline V lookup: CDR1 MNHEY, CDR2 SMNVEV (reference sequence). The CDR3 DNA follows: TGTGCCAGCTCCGAGCGAGGTGCGACTGAAGCTTTCTTT. This codes for CASSERGATEAFF.

This chain uses TRBV5-1 with TRBJ2-3, with 13 bases lining up with TRBD2. The CDR3 is 17 residues long. Looked up from germline, CDR1 is SGHRS and CDR2 is YFSETQ. V was pared by 4 bases and J by 5 bases, with 10 bases of the junction left unmatched. This chain's CDR3 is CASSETSGRARGDTQYF. The CDR3, as DNA: TGCGCCAGCAGCGAAACTAGCGGGAGGGCCCGGGGAGATACGCAGTATTTT.

CDR3 sequence (DNA): TGTGCCAGCAGCACCGGGGACAGGGGATACGGCTACACCTTC. Amino acid sequence: CASSTGDRGYGYTF. V usage is TRBV27 and J usage is TRBJ1-2; 10 positions match TRBD1. This CDR3 has 14 residues. Germline V gives CDR1 MNHEY, CDR2 SMNVEV (reference sequence). The V and J ends lost 6 bases and 8 bases, in that order; junction bases with no gene match: 9.

The chain joins TRBV19 to TRBJ2-1; 9 bases are a match to TRBD2. The CDR3 extends over 13 amino acids. J lost 6 bases, V lost 5 bases, and 2 bases had no gene match. CDR1 is LNHDA and CDR2 is SQIVND in the germline V gene (reference sequence). The CDR3 region has the DNA TGTGCCAGTAGTGTTAGCGGGAGCAATGAGCAGTTCTTC. It specifies CASSVSGSNEQFF.

This rearrangement joins TRBV5-4 to TRBJ1-2, with TRBD1 as a possible D gene (6 bases). Looked up from germline, CDR1 is SGHNT and CDR2 is YYREEE (reference sequence). This CDR3 region has 15 residues. Trimming left V 4 bases short and J 10 bases short, with 23 bases between. The CDR3 is CASSGRDTRTGAYTF. The DNA for the CDR3 is TGTGCCAGCAGCGGACGGGACACCCGAACTGGTGCCTACACCTTC.

The chain carries TRBV10-3 and TRBJ2-5; D might be TRBD1 (6 bases). V was cut by 7 bases and J by 2 bases, with 11 bases left in between. Germline V gives CDR1 ENHRY, CDR2 SYGVKD. CDR3 length equals 13 residues. This CDR3 is CAINGRGQETQYF. CDR3 sequence (DNA): TGTGCCATCAACGGCAGGGGACAAGAGACCCAGTACTTC.

J is TRBJ2-3 and V is TRBV30, with D hard to call. Germline V gene lookup returns CDR1 GTSNPN and CDR2 SVGIG (reference sequence). This CDR3 spans 12 amino acids. Trimming removed 0 bases at V and 5 bases at J, with 6 bases between. CDR3 amino acids: CAWSVAGDTQYF. The CDR3 DNA follows: TGTGCCTGGAGTGTAGCTGGAGATACGCAGTATTTT.

CDR3 protein: CASSPGRNTIYF. The CDR3 DNA is TGTGCCAGCAGCCCGGGGAGGAACACCATATATTTT. The chain links TRBV9 to TRBJ1-3; D uncertain. The CDR3 runs 12 residues. Between the trimmed V and J ends, which lost 4 bases and 7 bases, there was a span of 9 bases. The germline V gene encodes CDR1 SGDLS and CDR2 YYNGEE.

The chain joins TRBV10-1 to TRBJ2-7; 11 positions match TRBD2. Trimming cost V 6 bases and J 2 bases; bases outside gene matches: 3. The CDR3 length is 14 residues. Germline values: CDR1 WNHNN, CDR2 SYGVQD (reference sequence). CDR3 residues: CASSGTSGTYEQYF. For the CDR3, the DNA is TGCGCCAGCAGCGGGACTAGCGGAACCTACGAGCAGTACTTC.

The chain joins TRBV28 to TRBJ1-2, with a tentative D call TRBD1 (6 bases). The CDR3 sequence is 13 residues long. The V gene's germline CDR1 is MDHEN and CDR2 SYDVKM. Trimming shortened V by 6 bases and J by 0 bases, and 8 bases separated the two germline ends. In DNA form, the CDR3 reads TGTGCCAGCAGGAGGGGGTCTAACTATGGCTACACCTTC. Amino acid sequence: CASRRGSNYGYTF.

The chain carries TRBV28 and TRBJ2-1, with TRBD2 matching over 7 bases. The V and J ends lost 8 bases and 4 bases, in that order; junction bases with no gene match: 14. CDR1 MDHEN and CDR2 SYDVKM come from the germline V gene. This CDR3 has 16 residues. This CDR3 is CASRAPETGLYNEQFF. CDR3 DNA sequence: TGTGCCAGCCGAGCCCCCGAAACGGGACTATACAATGAGCAGTTCTTC.

This rearrangement joins TRBV5-1 to TRBJ1-4; no clear D. The CDR3 spans 14 residues. Germline CDR1 is SGHRS and CDR2 is YFSETQ. Trimming cost V 1 base and J 7 bases, with 11 bases left between them. CDR3: CASSLTVGSEKLFF. The CDR3 DNA reads as TGCGCCAGCAGCTTGACCGTGGGGAGTGAAAAACTGTTTTTT.